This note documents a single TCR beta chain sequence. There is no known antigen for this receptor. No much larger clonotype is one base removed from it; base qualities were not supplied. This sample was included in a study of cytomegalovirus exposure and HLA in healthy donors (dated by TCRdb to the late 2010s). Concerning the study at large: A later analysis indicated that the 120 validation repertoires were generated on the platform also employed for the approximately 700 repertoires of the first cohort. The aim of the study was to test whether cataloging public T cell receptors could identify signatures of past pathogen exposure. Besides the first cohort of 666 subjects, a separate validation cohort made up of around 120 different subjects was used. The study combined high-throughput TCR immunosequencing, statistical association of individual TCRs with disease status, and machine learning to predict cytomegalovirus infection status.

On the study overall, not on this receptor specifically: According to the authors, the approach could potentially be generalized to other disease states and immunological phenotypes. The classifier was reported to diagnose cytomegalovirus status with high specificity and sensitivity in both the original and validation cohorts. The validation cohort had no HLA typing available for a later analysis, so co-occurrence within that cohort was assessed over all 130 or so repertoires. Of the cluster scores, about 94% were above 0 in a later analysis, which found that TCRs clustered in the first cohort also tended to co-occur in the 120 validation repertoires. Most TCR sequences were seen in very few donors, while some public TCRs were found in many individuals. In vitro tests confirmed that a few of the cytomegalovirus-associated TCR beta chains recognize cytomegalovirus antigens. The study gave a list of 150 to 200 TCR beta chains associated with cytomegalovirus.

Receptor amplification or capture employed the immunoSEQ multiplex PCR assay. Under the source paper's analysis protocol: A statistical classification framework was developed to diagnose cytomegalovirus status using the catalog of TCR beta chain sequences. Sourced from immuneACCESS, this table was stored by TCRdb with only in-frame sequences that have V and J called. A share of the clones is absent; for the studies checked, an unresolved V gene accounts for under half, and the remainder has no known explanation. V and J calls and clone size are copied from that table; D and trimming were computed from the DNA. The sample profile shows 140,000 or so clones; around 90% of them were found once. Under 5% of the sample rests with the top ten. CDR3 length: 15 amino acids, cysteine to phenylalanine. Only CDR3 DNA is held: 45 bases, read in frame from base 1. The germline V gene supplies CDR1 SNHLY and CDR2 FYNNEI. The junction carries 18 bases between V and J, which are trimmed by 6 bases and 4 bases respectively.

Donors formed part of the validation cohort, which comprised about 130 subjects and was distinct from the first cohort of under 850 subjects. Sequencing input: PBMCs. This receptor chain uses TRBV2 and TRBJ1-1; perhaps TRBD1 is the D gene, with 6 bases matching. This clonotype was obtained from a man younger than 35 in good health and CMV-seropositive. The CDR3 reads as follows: CASRGARDTSTEAFF. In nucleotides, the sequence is TGTGCCAGCAGGGGGGCTCGGGACACGAGCACTGAAGCTTTCTTT.